This TCR beta chain was identified in a study of T cells in Graves' hyperthyroidism and ophthalmopathy. V was trimmed by 5 bases and J by 2 bases, leaving 15 bases between them. The CDR3 is made up of 15 amino acids. Germline CDR1 and CDR2: SNHLY and FYNNEI. This clonotype was counted only a few times. Its antigen is still unknown. RNA transcripts provided the source from which TCR beta CDR3 regions were amplified. In the first-round RT-PCR of the TCR CDR3, the HTBI primer set was used. TCRdb reprocessed the multiplex PCR reads via MiXCR and lists one record per CDR3 protein. The sample lists hundreds of thousands of distinct CDR3 sequences; around 20% were seen once. Study results and caveats: Blood also held most thyroid clonotypes expanded beyond 0.001. By a 13 V-J model, ophthalmopathy was set apart from stable hyperthyroidism. With a median lead of around 6.7 months before onset, the model predicted ophthalmopathy.

This TCR was sampled from a man aged 25-45 years with Graves' ophthalmopathy. The chain uses TRBV2 and TRBJ1-1, with a tentative D call TRBD1 (6 bases). The sample consisted of blood. The CDR3 DNA reads as TGTGCCAGCAGTTCTCCGGGACAAGGAAACACTGAAGCTTTCTTT. It translates to CASSSPGQGNTEAFF.